The rows below give T cell receptor beta chains drawn from one sample of a study of control samples from healthy donors and cancer patients. Sequenced by immunoSEQ multiplex PCR; TCRdb stores in-frame clones only, minus some. This sample carries approximately 81,000 clones, approximately 94% of them seen once, and the ten largest clones take less than 6%. The sample comprised blood. These receptors all stem from a woman between 18 and 30 years old in good health. The CDR3 runs from the conserved cysteine through the conserved F or W.

>TRBV5-1
CASSQIGLYSYEQYF
>TRBV11-2
CASSRAREETQYF
>TRBV11-2
CASSLGSNSNQPQHF
>TRBV14
CASTTSPGRFYNEQFF
>TRBV15
CATSRERQGKTYGYTF
>TRBV3-1/TRBV3-2
CASSLNLDGAYEQYF
>TRBV7-8
CASSLGQGVGSQPQHF
>TRBV28
CASSLRTVGYEQYF
>TRBV6-6
CASRGQASEKLFF
>TRBV25-1
CASSEDPTSEKYNEQFF
>TRBV5-8
CASSLGLAGYNEQFF
>TRBV10-1
CASSDKVTLTGGELFF
>TRBV2
CASSPGYRVNTGELFF
>TRBV5-6
CASTIGTAILAQYF
>TRBV6-4
CASSSEQGATDTQYF
>TRBV6-6
CASSYSGNRGYEQYF
>TRBV28
CASSWEGVTQYF
>TRBV28
CALAGGFDEQFF
>TRBV28
CASSSRGAVTNEKLFF
>TRBV5-3
CARSLRQGRVAGEVTDTQYF
>TRBV5-8
CASGLGTASTDTQYF
>TRBV7-2
CASSLVGGRDYGYTF
>TRBV6-2/TRBV6-3
CASSYSLAGLYNEQFF
>TRBV19
CASSIIGGRAEAFF
>TRBV5-4
CASTQQGYNEQFF
>TRBV5-1
CASSSAVGRGNTIYF
>TRBV2
CASSEALGFLPYEQYF
>TRBV6-5
CASSYRQGSSGNTIYF
>TRBV7-9
CASSSTSGEETQYF
>TRBV6-5
CASGRPNTEAFF
>TRBV15
CATSVPGETQYF
>TRBV2
CASSEGHRDNQPQHF
>TRBV5-1
CASSRIRAAPEAFF
>TRBV6-1
CASSEGLDHPYEQYF
>TRBV28
CASTAGVMNTEAFF
>TRBV2
CASSEVGGTQYF
>TRBV5-5
CASSLGSGGNLGEQFF
>TRBV28
CASSQEQGADTQYF
>TRBV18
CASSPGQVNTGELFF
>TRBV6-6
CASRRQHMNTEAFF
>TRBV27
CASSLMRGGNEQFF
>TRBV3-1/TRBV3-2
CASCCLAGVTGEQFF
>TRBV28
CASSRGGTDTQYF
>TRBV15
CATSRGTRLAGNTDTQYF
>TRBV10-3
CAISESRLGGTEAFF
>TRBV3-1/TRBV3-2
CASSQDPRTYGYTF
>TRBV5-1
CASSLARGRTEAFF
>TRBV5-1
CASSLAPGTATYEQYF
>TRBV5-4
CASSTASGGASYNEQFF
>TRBV19
CASQGDGNQPQHF
>TRBV9
CASSAWIKAGGPDEQYF
>TRBV10-2
CASSEVAANTEAFF
>TRBV2
CASVLNTEAFF
>TRBV24-1
CATSDPRTLGETQYF
>TRBV21-1
CASSKGGRWYAQDTQYF
>TRBV7-9
CASSTQTDKYF
>TRBV27
CASSLMGGIGNTIYF
>TRBV27
CASSLIAGGFGNQPQHF